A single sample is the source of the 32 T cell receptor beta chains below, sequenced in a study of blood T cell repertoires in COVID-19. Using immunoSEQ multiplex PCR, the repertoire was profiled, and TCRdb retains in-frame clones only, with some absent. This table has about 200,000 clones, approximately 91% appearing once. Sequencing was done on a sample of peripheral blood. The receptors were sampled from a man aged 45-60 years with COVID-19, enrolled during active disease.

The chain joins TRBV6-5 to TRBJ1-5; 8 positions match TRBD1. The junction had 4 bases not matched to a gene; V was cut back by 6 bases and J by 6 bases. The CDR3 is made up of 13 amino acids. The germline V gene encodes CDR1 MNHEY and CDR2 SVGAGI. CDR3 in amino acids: CASRGQAAQPQHF. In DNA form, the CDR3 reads TGTGCCAGCAGGGGACAGGCTGCTCAGCCCCAGCATTTT.

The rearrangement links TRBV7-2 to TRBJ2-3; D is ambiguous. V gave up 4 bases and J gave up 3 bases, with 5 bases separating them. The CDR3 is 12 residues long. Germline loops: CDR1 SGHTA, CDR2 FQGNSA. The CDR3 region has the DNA TGTGCCAGCAGCTATAGTACAGATACGCAGTATTTT. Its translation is CASSYSTDTQYF.

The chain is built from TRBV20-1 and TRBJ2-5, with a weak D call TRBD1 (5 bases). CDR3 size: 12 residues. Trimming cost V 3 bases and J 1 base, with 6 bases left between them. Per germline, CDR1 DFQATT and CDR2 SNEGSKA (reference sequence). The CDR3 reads CSASQGQETQYF. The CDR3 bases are TGCAGTGCTAGTCAGGGCCAAGAGACCCAGTACTTC.

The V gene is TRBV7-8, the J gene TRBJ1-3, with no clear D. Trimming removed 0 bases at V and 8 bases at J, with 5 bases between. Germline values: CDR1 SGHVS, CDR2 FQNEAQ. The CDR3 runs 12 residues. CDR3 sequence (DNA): TGTGCCAGCAGCTTAGCGCGGGACACCATATATTTT. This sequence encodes CASSLARDTIYF.

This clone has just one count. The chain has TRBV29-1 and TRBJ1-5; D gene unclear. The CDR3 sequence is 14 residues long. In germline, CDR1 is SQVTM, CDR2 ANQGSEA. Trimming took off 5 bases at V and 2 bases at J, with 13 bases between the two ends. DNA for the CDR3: TGCAGCGTTCGGTCTGACGGGGGCAATCAGCCCCAGCATTTT. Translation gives CSVRSDGGNQPQHF.

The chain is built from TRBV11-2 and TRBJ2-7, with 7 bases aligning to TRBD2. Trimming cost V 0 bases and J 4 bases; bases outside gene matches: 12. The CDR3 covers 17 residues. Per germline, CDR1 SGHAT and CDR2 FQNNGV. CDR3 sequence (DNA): TGTGCCAGCAGCTTAGAAGGACTAGGAGTAAGCCGATACGAGCAGTACTTC. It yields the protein CASSLEGLGVSRYEQYF.

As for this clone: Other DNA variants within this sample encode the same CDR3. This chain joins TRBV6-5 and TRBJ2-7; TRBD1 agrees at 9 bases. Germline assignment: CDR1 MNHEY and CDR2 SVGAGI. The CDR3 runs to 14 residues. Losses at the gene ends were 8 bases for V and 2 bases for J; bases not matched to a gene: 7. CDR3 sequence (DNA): TGTGCCAGCTCCCGGGACAGGGATACCTACGAGCAGTACTTC. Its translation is CASSRDRDTYEQYF.

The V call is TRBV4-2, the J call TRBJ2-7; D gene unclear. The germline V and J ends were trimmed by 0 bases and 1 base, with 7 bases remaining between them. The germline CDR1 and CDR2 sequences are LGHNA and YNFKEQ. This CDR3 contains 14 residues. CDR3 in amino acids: CASSQDPFSYEQYF. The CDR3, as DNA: TGTGCCAGCAGCCAAGACCCGTTTTCCTACGAGCAGTACTTC.

The CDR3 bases are TGTGCCAGTAGTAACGGCGGGGGCACAGATACGCAGTATTTT. Its translation: CASSNGGGTDTQYF. This chain uses TRBV19 with TRBJ2-3, with a tentative D call TRBD2 (6 bases). V was shortened by 4 bases and J by 1 base, with 9 bases between the two germline ends. Germline values: CDR1 LNHDA, CDR2 SQIVND (reference sequence). This CDR3 comprises 14 residues.

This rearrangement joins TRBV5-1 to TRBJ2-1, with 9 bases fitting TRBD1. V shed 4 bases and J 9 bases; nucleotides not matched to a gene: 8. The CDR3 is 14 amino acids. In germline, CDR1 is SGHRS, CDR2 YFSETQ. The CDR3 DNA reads TGCGCCAGCAGCCTGGGACAGGGTGTCGGTGAGCAGTTCTTC. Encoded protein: CASSLGQGVGEQFF.

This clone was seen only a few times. CDR3 nucleotides: TGTGCCAGCAGTAAGAGGACAGGGGGCTTTCAGCCCCAGCATTTT. It translates to CASSKRTGGFQPQHF. The J gene is TRBJ1-5, the V gene TRBV6-5, with 11 nucleotides matching TRBD1. Germline CDR1 reads MNHEY; CDR2 reads SVGAGI. J lost 6 bases, V lost 5 bases, and 6 bases had no gene match. This CDR3 has 15 residues.

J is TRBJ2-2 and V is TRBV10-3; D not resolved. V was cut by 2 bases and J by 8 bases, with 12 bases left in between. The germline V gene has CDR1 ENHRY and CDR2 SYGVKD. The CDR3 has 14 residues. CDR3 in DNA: TGTGCCATCAGTGAGGGGCAGGTTGGAGGGGAGCTGTTTTTT. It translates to CAISEGQVGGELFF.

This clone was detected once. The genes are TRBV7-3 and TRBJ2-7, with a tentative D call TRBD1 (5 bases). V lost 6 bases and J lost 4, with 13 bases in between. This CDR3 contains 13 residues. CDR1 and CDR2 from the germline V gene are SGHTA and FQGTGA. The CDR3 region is CASSQGIGYEQYF. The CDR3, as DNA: TGTGCCAGCAGTCAGGGTATTGGGTACGAGCAGTACTTC.

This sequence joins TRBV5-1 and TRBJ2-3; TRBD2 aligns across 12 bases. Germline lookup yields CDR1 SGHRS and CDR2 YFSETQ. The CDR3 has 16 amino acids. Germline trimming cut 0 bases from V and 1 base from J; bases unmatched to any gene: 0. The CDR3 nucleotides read TGCGCCAGCAGCTTGGGGACTAGCGGGGGCACAGATACGCAGTATTTT. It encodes CASSLGTSGGTDTQYF.

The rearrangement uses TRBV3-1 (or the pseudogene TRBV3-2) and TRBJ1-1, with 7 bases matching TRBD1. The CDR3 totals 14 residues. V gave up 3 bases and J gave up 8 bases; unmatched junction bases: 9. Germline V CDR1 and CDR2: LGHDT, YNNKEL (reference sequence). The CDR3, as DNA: TGTGCCAGCAGCCATTCGGCCCGGACAGGAGAAGCTTTCTTT. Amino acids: CASSHSARTGEAFF.

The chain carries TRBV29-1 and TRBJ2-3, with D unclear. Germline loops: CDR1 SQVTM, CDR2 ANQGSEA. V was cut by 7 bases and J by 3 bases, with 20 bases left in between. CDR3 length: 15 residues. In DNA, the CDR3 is TGCAGCGCCAGCCCCGGATCTAGGCGGACAGATACGCAGTATTTT. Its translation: CSASPGSRRTDTQYF.

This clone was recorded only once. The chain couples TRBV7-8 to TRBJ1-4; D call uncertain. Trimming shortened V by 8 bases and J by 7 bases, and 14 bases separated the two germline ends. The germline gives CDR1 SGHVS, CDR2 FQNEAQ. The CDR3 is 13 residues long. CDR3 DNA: TGTGCCAGCGGTACGGGAATGGGTGAAAAACTGTTTTTT. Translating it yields CASGTGMGEKLFF.

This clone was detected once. Written as DNA, the CDR3 is TGCGCCAGCAGCCAAGTATCTTGGACAGGCAAAAAACTGTTTTTT. It codes for CASSQVSWTGKKLFF. This sequence joins TRBV4-1 and TRBJ1-4; the match to TRBD1 covers 7 bases. V dropped 1 base and J dropped 9; count of bases not matched to a gene: 8. Looked up from germline, CDR1 is MGHRA and CDR2 is YSYEKL. The CDR3 runs to 15 residues.

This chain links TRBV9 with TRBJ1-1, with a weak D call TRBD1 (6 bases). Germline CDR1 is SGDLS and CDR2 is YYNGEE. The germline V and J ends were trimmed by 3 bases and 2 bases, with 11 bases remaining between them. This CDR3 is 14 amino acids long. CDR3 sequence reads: CASSEEGGNTEAFF. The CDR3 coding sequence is TGTGCCAGCAGCGAGGAAGGGGGAAACACTGAAGCTTTCTTT.

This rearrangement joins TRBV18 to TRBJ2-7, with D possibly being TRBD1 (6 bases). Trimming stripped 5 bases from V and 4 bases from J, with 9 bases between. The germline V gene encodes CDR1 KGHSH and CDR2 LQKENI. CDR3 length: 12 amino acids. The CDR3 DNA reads TGTGCCAGCTCAGTCGGACAGTACGAGCAGTACTTC. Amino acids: CASSVGQYEQYF.

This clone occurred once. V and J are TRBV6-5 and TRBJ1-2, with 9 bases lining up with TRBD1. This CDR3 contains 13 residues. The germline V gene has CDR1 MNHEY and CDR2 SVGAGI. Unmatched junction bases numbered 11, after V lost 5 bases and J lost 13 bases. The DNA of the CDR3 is TGTGCCAGCAGTACCGGACAGGGGTGGTTAATCACCTTC. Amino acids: CASSTGQGWLITF.

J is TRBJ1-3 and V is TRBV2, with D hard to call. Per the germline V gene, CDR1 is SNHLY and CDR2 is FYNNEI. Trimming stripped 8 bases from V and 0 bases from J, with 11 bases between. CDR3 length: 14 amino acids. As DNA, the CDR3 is TGTGCCAGCTCCCAACTAAACTCTGGAAACACCATATATTTT. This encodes CASSQLNSGNTIYF. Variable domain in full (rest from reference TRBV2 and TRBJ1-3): EPEVTQTPSHQVTQMGQEVILRCVPISNHLYFYWYRQILGQKVEFLVSFYNNEISEKSEIFDDQFSVERPDGSNFTLKIRSTKLEDSAMYFCASSQLNSGNTIYFGEGSWLTVV.

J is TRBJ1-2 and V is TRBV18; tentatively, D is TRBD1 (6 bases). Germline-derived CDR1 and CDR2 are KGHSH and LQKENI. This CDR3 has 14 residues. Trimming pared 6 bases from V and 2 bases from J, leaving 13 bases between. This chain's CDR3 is CASSRGGENYGYTF. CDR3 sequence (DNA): TGTGCCAGCTCTCGAGGGGGAGAGAACTATGGCTACACCTTC.

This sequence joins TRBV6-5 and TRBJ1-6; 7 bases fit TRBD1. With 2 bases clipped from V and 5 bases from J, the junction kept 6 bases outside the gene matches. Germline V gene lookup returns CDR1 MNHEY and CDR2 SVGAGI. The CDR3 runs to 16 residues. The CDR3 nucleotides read TGTGCCAGCAGTTACGGAGGGGGCTTAAATAATTCACCCCTCCACTTT. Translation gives CASSYGGGLNNSPLHF.

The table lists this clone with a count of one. CDR3 protein: CASSWGTGTNSPLHF. The CDR3 region has the DNA TGTGCCAGCAGCTGGGGGACAGGAACTAATTCACCCCTCCACTTT. This chain uses TRBV5-5 with TRBJ1-6, with 8 nucleotides matching TRBD1. V shed 3 bases and J 6 bases; nucleotides not matched to a gene: 5. In germline, CDR1 is SGHKS, CDR2 YYEKEE (reference sequence). This CDR3 region has 15 residues.

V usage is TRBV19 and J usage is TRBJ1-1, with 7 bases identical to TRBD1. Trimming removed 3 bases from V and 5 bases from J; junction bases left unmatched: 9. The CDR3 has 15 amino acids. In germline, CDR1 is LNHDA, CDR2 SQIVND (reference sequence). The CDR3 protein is CASSITGAGGTEAFF. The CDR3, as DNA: TGTGCCAGTAGTATCACAGGGGCCGGAGGTACTGAAGCTTTCTTT.

CDR3 sequence (DNA): TGTGCCAGCAGGGGGTCTAGCGGGAGAAATATCTACAATGAGCAGTTCTTC. As protein: CASRGSSGRNIYNEQFF. The chain is built from TRBV11-2 and TRBJ2-1; TRBD2 matches at 10 bases. Germline CDR1 reads SGHAT; CDR2 reads FQNNGV. The V segment lost 6 bases and the J segment 3 bases; nucleotides outside the gene matches: 11. The CDR3 has 17 amino acids.

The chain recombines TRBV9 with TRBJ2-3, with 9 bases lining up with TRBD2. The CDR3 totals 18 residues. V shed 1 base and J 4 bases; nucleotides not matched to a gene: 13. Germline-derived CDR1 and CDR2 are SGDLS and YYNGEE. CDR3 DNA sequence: TGTGCCAGCAGCGTAACGGCCGGGCGGGGGGGCCGGTCAGATACGCAGTATTTT. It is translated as CASSVTAGRGGRSDTQYF.

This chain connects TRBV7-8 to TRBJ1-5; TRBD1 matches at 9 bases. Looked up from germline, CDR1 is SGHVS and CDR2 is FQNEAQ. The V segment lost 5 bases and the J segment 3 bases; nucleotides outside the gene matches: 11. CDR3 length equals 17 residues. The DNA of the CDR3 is TGTGCCAGCAGCCTCATGGGAGGGACAGGGACCAATCAGCCCCAGCATTTT. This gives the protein CASSLMGGTGTNQPQHF.

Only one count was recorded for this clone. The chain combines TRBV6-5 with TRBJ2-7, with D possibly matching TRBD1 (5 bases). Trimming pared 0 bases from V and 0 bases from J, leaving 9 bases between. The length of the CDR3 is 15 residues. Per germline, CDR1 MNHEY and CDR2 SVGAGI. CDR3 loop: CASSYSVTASYEQYF. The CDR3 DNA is TGTGCCAGCAGTTACTCGGTGACAGCCTCCTACGAGCAGTACTTC.

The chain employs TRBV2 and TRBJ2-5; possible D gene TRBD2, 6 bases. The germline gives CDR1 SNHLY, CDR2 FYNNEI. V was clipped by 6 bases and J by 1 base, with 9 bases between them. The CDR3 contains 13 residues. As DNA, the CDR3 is TGTGCCAGCAGGAGGACTACCCAAGAGACCCAGTACTTC. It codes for CASRRTTQETQYF.

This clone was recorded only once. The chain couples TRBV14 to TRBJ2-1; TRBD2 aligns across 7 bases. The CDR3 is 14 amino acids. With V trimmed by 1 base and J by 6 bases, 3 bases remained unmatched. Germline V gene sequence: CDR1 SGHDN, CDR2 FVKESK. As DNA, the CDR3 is TGTGCCAGCAGCCAAGGGGCGGGAGTCAATGAGCAGTTCTTC. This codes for CASSQGAGVNEQFF.